This entry lists 16 T cell receptor beta chains sequenced from one sample in a study of blood T cell repertoires in COVID-19. TCRdb keeps only in-frame clones here, not all; method: immunoSEQ multiplex PCR. The sample consists of some 260,000 clones, about 93% of them appearing once. Sequenced: PBMCs or T cells enriched from blood (not recorded which). The receptors originated from a woman aged 18 to 35 who had recovered from COVID-19.

The chain joins TRBV11-3 to TRBJ2-2; D gene uncertain. Per the germline V gene, CDR1 is SGHNT and CDR2 is YENEEA. The CDR3 runs to 15 residues. V lost 2 bases and J lost 7, with 14 bases in between. The chain's CDR3 is CASSLSGSYGGELFF. For the CDR3, the DNA is TGTGCCAGCAGCTTATCAGGCAGCTACGGCGGGGAGCTGTTTTTT.

V usage is TRBV27 and J usage is TRBJ2-7, with TRBD2 as a possible D gene (6 bases). V was clipped by 2 bases and J by 6 bases, with 17 bases between them. This CDR3 comprises 15 residues. Germline CDR1 and CDR2: MNHEY and SMNVEV (reference sequence). The CDR3 nucleotides are TGTGCCAGCAGTTTAGGGGGGACTTATGGAGGCGAGCAGTACTTC. Amino acids: CASSLGGTYGGEQYF.

V usage is TRBV19 and J usage is TRBJ1-2; a weak D match, TRBD1 (5 bases). Germline loops: CDR1 LNHDA, CDR2 SQIVND (reference sequence). This CDR3 region has 19 residues. The V and J ends lost 9 bases and 5 bases respectively, with 34 bases between them. The DNA of the CDR3 is TGTGCCAGCAGAAGATCTCCAGGGAACCAGAACCCCATATCATATGGCTACACCTTC. Translation gives CASRRSPGNQNPISYGYTF.

This chain links TRBV20-1 with TRBJ2-1; TRBD2 is a possible D gene (5 bases). The germline V gene has CDR1 DFQATT and CDR2 SNEGSKA (reference sequence). This CDR3 has 11 residues. Trimming stripped 6 bases from V and 9 bases from J, with 12 bases between. Written as DNA, the CDR3 is TGCAGTGCCGTTACTAGAGGTGAGCAGTTCTTC. Its translation is CSAVTRGEQFF.

J is TRBJ2-7 and V is TRBV5-1, with 8 bases matching TRBD2. The CDR3 spans 14 residues. In germline, CDR1 is SGHRS, CDR2 YFSETQ. Trimming at V came to 7 bases and at J to 0 bases, leaving 6 bases not matched to a gene. DNA of the CDR3: TGCGCCAGCGCTGCGGGGACTAGCTCCTACGAGCAGTACTTC. This encodes CASAAGTSSYEQYF.

The rearrangement joins TRBV27 to TRBJ1-2, with D uncertain. There are 12 residues in the CDR3. V was pared by 7 bases and J by 6 bases, with 12 bases between. Germline V CDR1 and CDR2: MNHEY, SMNVEV (reference sequence). CDR3 sequence (DNA): TGTGCCAGCAAGTCGGGTTCCCATGGCTACACCTTC. It yields the protein CASKSGSHGYTF.

V gene TRBV10-3 combines with J gene TRBJ1-3; 10 nucleotides agree with TRBD1. The CDR3 sequence is 16 residues long. Germline V gene data show CDR1 as ENHRY and CDR2 as SYGVKD. Trimming took 4 bases from V and 1 from J; bases not matched to a gene: 4. Written as DNA, the CDR3 is TGTGCCATCAGTGGGCCGGGACAGGGGTCTGGAAACACCATATATTTT. Translated, it gives CAISGPGQGSGNTIYF.

CDR3: CASSASSGSYEQYF. The CDR3 DNA sequence: TGTGCCAGCAGCGCGTCTAGCGGGAGCTACGAGCAGTACTTC. The J gene is TRBJ2-7, the V gene TRBV9; 10 bases fit TRBD2. Germline loops: CDR1 SGDLS, CDR2 YYNGEE. There are 14 residues in the CDR3. V lost 3 bases to trimming and J lost 3 bases; unmatched junction nucleotides: 3.

This chain uses TRBV5-1 with TRBJ2-3, with 12 bases fitting TRBD2. Germline-derived CDR1 and CDR2 are SGHRS and YFSETQ. The junction had 11 bases not matched to a gene; V was cut back by 4 bases and J by 5 bases. CDR3 length: 17 residues. DNA of the CDR3: TGCGCCAGCAGCACCCTGGCTAGCGGGAGGGGGAAAGATACGCAGTATTTT. Translation gives CASSTLASGRGKDTQYF.

The chain has TRBV24-1 and TRBJ1-5; D call uncertain. The CDR3 contains 13 residues. The ends were cut back, 4 bases at V and 3 bases at J, with 6 bases in the middle. Looked up from germline, CDR1 is KGHDR and CDR2 is SFDVKD. The CDR3 DNA is TGTGCCACCAGTGACTCTTTCAATCAGCCCCAGCATTTT. Translation: CATSDSFNQPQHF.

The chain combines TRBV27 with TRBJ2-1, with 11 bases that match TRBD2. Trimming at V came to 7 bases and at J to 6 bases, leaving 5 bases not matched to a gene. The CDR3 runs 14 residues. CDR1 and CDR2 (germline): MNHEY, SMNVEV (reference sequence). Here the CDR3 reads CASTRLAGRNEQFF. CDR3 nucleotide sequence: TGTGCCAGCACTCGACTAGCGGGGCGCAATGAGCAGTTCTTC.

This clone was observed once. This sequence joins TRBV11-1 and TRBJ2-5; 7 bases line up with TRBD1. The germline V gene has CDR1 SGHAT and CDR2 FQDESV (reference sequence). This CDR3 has 14 residues. The trim removed 9 bases at V and 1 base at J, leaving 8 bases unmatched. CDR3 loop: CASNPRGPQETQYF. The CDR3 nucleotides read TGTGCCAGTAATCCTAGGGGGCCCCAAGAGACCCAGTACTTC.

The genes are TRBV27 and TRBJ1-1; D call uncertain. V was cut by 2 bases and J by 1 base, with 8 bases left in between. This CDR3 region has 14 residues. Germline CDR1 reads MNHEY; CDR2 reads SMNVEV (reference sequence). Written as DNA, the CDR3 is TGTGCCAGCAGTTTACTTTCGAGGAACACTGAAGCTTTCTTT. Protein product: CASSLLSRNTEAFF.

The V call is TRBV11-3, the J call TRBJ1-4; 7 nucleotides align to TRBD1. CDR3 size: 15 residues. V gave up 2 bases and J gave up 8 bases; unmatched junction bases: 8. The germline V gene encodes CDR1 SGHNT and CDR2 YENEEA. The CDR3 loop is CASSLRQGGQEKLFF. Here the CDR3 DNA reads TGTGCCAGCAGCTTACGACAGGGAGGTCAGGAAAAACTGTTTTTT.

V is TRBV6-1 and J is TRBJ1-1; 8 positions match TRBD1. Trimming took 3 bases from V and 4 from J; bases not matched to a gene: 7. Germline lookup yields CDR1 MNHNS and CDR2 SASEGT. The CDR3 length is 15 residues. The CDR3 is CASSDRPTGGTEAFF. CDR3 DNA: TGTGCCAGCAGTGATCGCCCCACAGGGGGCACTGAAGCTTTCTTT.

J is TRBJ1-3 and V is TRBV28, with D uncertain. The V end was cut by 8 bases, the J end by 0 bases, with 8 bases between. CDR3 length: 13 amino acids. The germline gives CDR1 MDHEN, CDR2 SYDVKM. CDR3 loop: CASFWASGNTIYF. The CDR3 nucleotides read TGTGCCAGCTTCTGGGCCTCTGGAAACACCATATATTTT. Based on the CDR3 plus reference TRBV28 and TRBJ1-3, the full variable domain is DVKVTQSSRYLVKRTGEKVFLECVQDMDHENMFWYRQDPGLGLRLIYFSYDVKMKEKGDIPEGYSVSREKKERFSLILESASTNQTSMYLCASFWASGNTIYFGEGSWLTVV.